A selection of T cell receptor beta chains follows, all from one sample in a study of Tregs in tolerant kidney transplant recipients. Sequencing used immunoSEQ multiplex PCR; TCRdb keeps in-frame clones, though not all of them. The data show about 110,000 clones, roughly 89% seen once. This material consisted of CD4+ T cells from blood, taken before the transplant. The source of these receptors is a human donor who received a combined kidney and bone marrow transplant. Both conserved end residues are part of each CDR3. The order of the fields is CDR3 length, clone size, J gene, D gene, V gene, CDR3 protein, CDR3 DNA. D genes are given only for firm matches. Size is omitted from some rows. Given values are once, few, many or a class for expanded clones.

13	NA	TRBJ2-1	NA	TRBV2	CASSGGLGNEQFF	TGTGCCAGCAGTGGGGGACTTGGGAATGAGCAGTTCTTC
16	NA	TRBJ2-2	TRBD2	TRBV5-1	CASSIAGGPDTGELFF	TGCGCCAGCAGCATAGCGGGGGGGCCGGACACCGGGGAGCTGTTTTTT
15	NA	TRBJ1-4	NA	TRBV28	CASTGGELTGEKLFF	TGTGCCAGCACCGGGGGGGAATTAACGGGTGAAAAACTGTTTTTT
13	NA	TRBJ1-2	TRBD1	TRBV9	CASSAGTGYGYTF	TGTGCCAGCAGCGCTGGGACAGGCTATGGCTACACCTTC
14	NA	TRBJ2-7	TRBD1	TRBV7-2	CASSRGTGGYEQYF	TGTGCCAGCAGCCGTGGGACAGGGGGCTACGAGCAGTACTTC
15	NA	TRBJ2-5	TRBD2	TRBV2	CASSERLAGGETQYF	TGTGCCAGCAGTGAAAGACTAGCGGGTGGAGAGACCCAGTACTTC
16	NA	TRBJ1-3	NA	TRBV28	CASSLFSRGSGNTIYF	TGTGCCAGCAGTTTATTCAGCAGGGGCTCTGGAAACACCATATATTTT
14	NA	TRBJ1-1	TRBD1	TRBV7-2	CASSFRTGGTEAFF	TGTGCCAGCAGCTTTCGGACAGGGGGAACTGAAGCTTTCTTT
12	NA	TRBJ1-5	NA	TRBV30	CAWSVPGGPQHF	TGTGCCTGGAGTGTACCGGGGGGGCCCCAGCATTTT
13	NA	TRBJ2-7	TRBD1	TRBV5-4	CASSRTGAYEQYF	TGTGCCAGCTCCCGGACAGGGGCCTACGAGCAGTACTTC
13	once	TRBJ2-3	TRBD1	TRBV28	CASSTGGTDTQYF	TGTGCCAGCAGCACAGGGGGCACAGATACGCAGTATTTT
13	NA	TRBJ1-5	TRBD1	TRBV2	CASSGQGNQPQHF	TGTGCCAGCAGTGGACAGGGGAATCAGCCCCAGCATTTT
13	once	TRBJ2-7	NA	TRBV9	CASSEAGGYEQYF	TGTGCCAGCTCTGAGGCAGGGGGGTACGAGCAGTACTTC
13	NA	TRBJ2-5	TRBD1	TRBV5-1	CASSTTGVETQYF	TGCGCCAGCAGCACGACAGGGGTGGAGACCCAGTACTTC
15	NA	TRBJ2-2	NA	TRBV6-6	CASERGNGDTGELFF	TGTGCCAGCGAGAGGGGGAACGGAGACACCGGGGAGCTGTTTTTT
16	NA	TRBJ2-7	TRBD2	TRBV28	CASSPPWRSGIYEQYF	TGTGCCAGCAGTCCCCCATGGAGGAGCGGGATCTACGAGCAGTACTTC
17	NA	TRBJ1-5	NA	TRBV19	CASSMGGSGVSNQPQHF	TGTGCCAGTAGTATGGGAGGGTCGGGTGTCAGCAATCAGCCCCAGCATTTT
13	NA	TRBJ1-2	TRBD1	TRBV29-1	CSVARQGAHGYTF	TGCAGCGTTGCCAGACAGGGGGCCCATGGCTACACCTTC
16	NA	TRBJ1-2	TRBD1	TRBV15	CATSRDKTGGDYGYTF	TGTGCCACCAGCAGAGATAAGACAGGGGGCGACTATGGCTACACCTTC
15	NA	TRBJ2-7	TRBD1	TRBV5-3	CARNPGQGSSYEQYF	TGTGCCAGAAACCCGGGACAGGGCAGCTCCTACGAGCAGTACTTC
17	once	TRBJ2-3	NA	TRBV5-5	CASTPDAGGLTTDTQYF	TGTGCCAGCACCCCTGATGCCGGGGGACTTACCACAGATACGCAGTATTTT
14	NA	TRBJ1-2	NA	TRBV19	CASTLNSGSYGYTF	TGTGCCAGTACCCTAAATTCCGGGAGCTATGGCTACACCTTC
19	NA	TRBJ2-3	TRBD2	TRBV2	CASSTERLAGGPPTDTQYF	TGTGCCAGCAGTACCGAAAGACTAGCGGGAGGGCCCCCGACAGATACGCAGTATTTT
15	NA	TRBJ2-7	NA	TRBV4-3	CASSQDRSTLREQYF	TGCGCCAGCAGCCAAGATCGGTCCACTCTCCGGGAGCAGTACTTC
13	NA	TRBJ2-7	NA	TRBV7-8	CASSLAPEYEQYF	TGTGCCAGCAGCTTAGCTCCGGAGTACGAGCAGTACTTC
15	NA	TRBJ1-2	NA	TRBV6-5	CASSFQAAEWRGYTF	TGTGCCAGCAGTTTCCAAGCGGCCGAATGGAGGGGCTACACCTTC
13	NA	TRBJ2-5	TRBD2	TRBV5-1	CASSVGGEETQYF	TGCGCCAGCAGCGTCGGGGGGGAAGAGACCCAGTACTTC
15	NA	TRBJ1-5	NA	TRBV12-5	CASGPGQSTNQPQHF	TGTGCTAGTGGTCCCGGACAGTCTACCAATCAGCCCCAGCATTTT
16	NA	TRBJ2-1	TRBD2	TRBV7-2	CASSPWVASGNDEQFF	TGTGCCAGCAGCCCCTGGGTGGCTAGCGGGAACGATGAGCAGTTCTTC
14	NA	TRBJ1-2	NA	TRBV27	CASSWGLGGEGYTF	TGTGCCAGCAGTTGGGGTTTAGGGGGTGAGGGCTACACCTTC
15	NA	TRBJ1-3	NA	TRBV5-4	CASSYGAASGNTIYF	TGTGCCAGCAGCTATGGAGCCGCCTCTGGAAACACCATATATTTT